This T cell receptor beta chain was found in a study of OX40 agonist ivuxolimab in advanced cancers. Study-wide results and caveats: Clonal expansion by week 6 occurred in CD4+ and CD8+ blood T cells (at 0.1 to 3.0 mg/kg). Relative to CD4+, CD8+ T cells held more expanded clones on average.

Germline V gene lookup returns CDR1 SGHTA and CDR2 FQGNSA. The CDR3 consists of 18 residues. Between the trimmed V and J ends, which lost 1 base and 6 bases, there was a span of 23 bases. Libraries were prepared by immunoSEQ multiplex PCR; TCRdb keeps only in-frame clonotypes and omits some of them. This sample carries 73,000 or so clones, 84% of them seen once, and the ten largest clones take approximately 2.4%. Comment on this clone: Its antigen is not known.

The sample was CD4+ or CD8+ T cells sorted from blood, taken in a trial of the OX40 agonist ivuxolimab. This chain joins TRBV7-2 and TRBJ2-3, with D perhaps matching TRBD2 (7 bases). The TCR originated in an adult with an advanced solid tumor such as melanoma, head and neck, liver or kidney cancer. CDR3 nucleotide sequence: TGTGCCAGCAGCTTAGAGGGGCTAGCGGAGGGGGGCGGGGATACGCAGTATTTT. This sequence encodes CASSLEGLAEGGGDTQYF. Full variable domain (rest looked up from reference TRBV7-2 and TRBJ2-3): GAGVSQSPSNKVTEKGKDVELRCDPISGHTALYWYRQSLGQGLEFLIYFQGNSAPDKSGLPSDRFSAERTGGSVSTLTIQRTQQEDSAVYLCASSLEGLAEGGGDTQYFGPGTRLTVL.